This record concerns one T cell receptor beta chain sequence. What it recognizes is unknown. These data come from a study of T cells in Graves' hyperthyroidism and ophthalmopathy. Study-wide results and limits: Most thyroid clonotypes expanded above 0.001 were also detected in blood. Ophthalmopathy onset followed model prediction by a median approximately 6.2 months.

Trimming took 4 bases from V and 6 from J, leaving 22 bases between them. CDR1 SEHNR and CDR2 FQNEAQ come from the germline V gene (reference sequence). This CDR3 contains 16 residues. What was amplified from RNA transcripts were TCR beta CDR3 regions. TCR CDR3 underwent first-round RT-PCR with the HTBI primer set. MiXCR, run by TCRdb on the multiplex PCR reads, gives a single entry per CDR3 protein. This sample has 450,000 to 650,000 distinct CDR3 sequences, with 17% found just once. Patients were excluded for uncontrolled infection, other autoimmune disease, pregnancy or lactation. Fresh peripheral blood, 10 ml, was the source of the PBMCs.

This receptor was taken from a woman between 18 and 29 years old with Graves' ophthalmopathy. The chain combines TRBV7-9 with TRBJ2-7; possibly TRBD2 for D (7 bases). The sample was blood. The CDR3 loop is CASSSLGGGDPVEQYF. The CDR3 coding sequence is TGTGCCAGCAGCTCGCTCGGAGGGGGGGATCCTGTCGAGCAGTACTTC.